Below, 5 T cell receptor beta chains from the same sample are listed, as sequenced in a study of blood T cell repertoires in COVID-19 (dated by TCRdb to about 2020). The library came from the immunoSEQ multiplex PCR assay. This is the immuneACCESS table as TCRdb keeps it, with only in-frame sequences that have V and J called. A part of the clones is gone; compared with another copy, unresolved V genes explain less than half, and the rest is unexplained. The sample contains more than 200,000 clones, more than 85% of them found a single time. The ten largest clones add up to roughly 10% of the sample. The sample consisted of peripheral blood. The receptor source for this set is a woman aged 50 to 65 with COVID-19, enrolled during active disease.

This chain joins TRBV10-3 and TRBJ2-3; TRBD2 matches 7 bases. The CDR3 has 11 residues. In germline, CDR1 is ENHRY, CDR2 SYGVKD. J lost 4 bases, V lost 9 bases, and 1 base had no gene match. The CDR3 bases are TGTGCCATAACTAGCGCAGATACGCAGTATTTT. Amino acids: CAITSADTQYF.

The chain is built from TRBV6-5 and TRBJ1-6; a weak D match, TRBD1 (6 bases). Germline CDR1 MNHEY, CDR2 SVGAGI. V lost 4 bases and J 5 bases, leaving 12 bases between the germline ends. This CDR3 comprises 15 residues. The CDR3 region is CASSFNRENNSPLHF. The DNA for the CDR3 is TGTGCCAGCAGTTTCAACAGGGAGAATAATTCACCCCTCCACTTT.

V and J are TRBV5-1 and TRBJ1-3; weak D call: TRBD1 (6 bases). V was cut by 2 bases and J by 2 bases, with 14 bases left in between. The CDR3 sequence is 16 residues long. Germline CDR1 and CDR2: SGHRS and YFSETQ. As DNA, the CDR3 is TGCGCCAGCAGCTTTGCAACCGGGACACCTGGAAACACCATATATTTT. This translates into CASSFATGTPGNTIYF. Looking up the rest from reference TRBV5-1 and TRBJ1-3 gives the full variable domain: KAGVTQTPRYLIKTRGQQVTLSCSPISGHRSVSWYQQTPGQGLQFLFEYFSETQRNKGNFPGRFSGRQFSNSRSEMNVSTLELGDSALYLCASSFATGTPGNTIYFGEGSWLTVV.

A word on this clone: Compared with germline, one end of the junction differs, possibly owing to a read error. The chain is built from TRBV10-3 and TRBJ2-3; no firm D call. The CDR3 has 15 amino acids. In germline, CDR1 is ENHRY, CDR2 SYGVKD. The CDR3 reads CAINWAPNSTDTQYF. In DNA form, the CDR3 reads TGTGCAATCAATTGGGCTCCTAACTCCACGGATACGCAGTATTTT.

Here the CDR3 reads CSVDSGETQYF. For the CDR3, the DNA is TGCAGCGTTGATTCGGGGGAGACCCAGTACTTC. This sequence joins TRBV29-1 and TRBJ2-5; D is possibly TRBD2 (5 bases). Germline loops: CDR1 SQVTM, CDR2 ANQGSEA. Trimming removed 3 bases at V and 5 bases at J, with 7 bases between. The length of the CDR3 is 11 residues.